This T cell receptor beta chain comes out of a study of OX40 agonist ivuxolimab in advanced cancers. Profiled with immunoSEQ multiplex PCR; TCRdb holds only in-frame clones, not every one. The table records fewer than 45,000 clones, 84% of them present only once. Germline assignment: CDR1 SQVTM and CDR2 ANQGSEA. CDR3 length: 13 amino acids. After removal of 7 bases from V and 4 bases from J, the junction contained 7 bases not matched to a gene. General study findings and limits: Antigen targets of the expanded peripheral T cells went undetermined.

This clone was found once. What it binds is not known. The sample consisted of CD4+ or CD8+ T cells sorted from blood, taken in a trial of the OX40 agonist ivuxolimab. This sequence joins TRBV29-1 and TRBJ2-7, with 10 bases lining up with TRBD2. The clonotype comes from an adult with an advanced solid tumor such as melanoma, head and neck, liver or kidney cancer. Here the CDR3 DNA reads TGCAGCGCTTCGGCTAGCGGGAGATACGAGCAGTACTTC. Its translation: CSASASGRYEQYF.